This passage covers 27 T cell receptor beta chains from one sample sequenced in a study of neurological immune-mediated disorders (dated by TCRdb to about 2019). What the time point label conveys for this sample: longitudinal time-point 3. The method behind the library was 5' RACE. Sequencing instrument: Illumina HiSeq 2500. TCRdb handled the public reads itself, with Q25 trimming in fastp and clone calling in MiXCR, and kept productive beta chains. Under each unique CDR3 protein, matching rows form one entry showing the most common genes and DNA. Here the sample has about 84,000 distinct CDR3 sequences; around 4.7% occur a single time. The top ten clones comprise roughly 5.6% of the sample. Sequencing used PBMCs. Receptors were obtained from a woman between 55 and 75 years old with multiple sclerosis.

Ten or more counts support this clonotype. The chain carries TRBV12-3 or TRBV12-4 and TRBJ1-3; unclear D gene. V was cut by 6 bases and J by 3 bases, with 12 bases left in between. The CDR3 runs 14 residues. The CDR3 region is CASRTGVDGNTIYF. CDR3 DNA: TGTGCCAGCAGAACCGGGGTTGATGGAAACACCATATATTTT.

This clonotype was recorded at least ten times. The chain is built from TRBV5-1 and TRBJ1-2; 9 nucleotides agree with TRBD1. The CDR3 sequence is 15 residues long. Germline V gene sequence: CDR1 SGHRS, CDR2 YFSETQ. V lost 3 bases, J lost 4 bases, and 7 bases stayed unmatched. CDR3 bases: TGCGCCAGCAGCTCGTCGGACAGGGGAATCTATGGCTACACCTTC. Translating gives CASSSSDRGIYGYTF.

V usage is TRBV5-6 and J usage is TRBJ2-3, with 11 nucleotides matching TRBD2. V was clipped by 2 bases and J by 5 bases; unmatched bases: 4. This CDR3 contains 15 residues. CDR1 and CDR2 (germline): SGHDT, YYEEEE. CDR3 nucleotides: TGTGCCAGCAGCTTATATAGCGGGGGGGGAGATACGCAGTATTTT. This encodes CASSLYSGGGDTQYF.

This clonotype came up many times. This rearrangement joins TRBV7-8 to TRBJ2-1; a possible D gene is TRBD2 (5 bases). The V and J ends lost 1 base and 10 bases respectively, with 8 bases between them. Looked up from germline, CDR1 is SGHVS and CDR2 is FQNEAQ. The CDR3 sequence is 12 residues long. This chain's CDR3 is CASSLDPGEQFF. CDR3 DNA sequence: TGTGCCAGCAGCTTAGACCCGGGAGAGCAGTTCTTC.

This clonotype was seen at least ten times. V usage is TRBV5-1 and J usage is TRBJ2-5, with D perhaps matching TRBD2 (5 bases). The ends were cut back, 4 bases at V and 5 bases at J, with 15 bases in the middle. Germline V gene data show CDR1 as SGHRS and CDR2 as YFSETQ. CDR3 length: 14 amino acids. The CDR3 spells CASSPPSGSETQYF. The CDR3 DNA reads TGCGCCAGCAGCCCTCCCTCGGGAAGTGAGACCCAGTACTTC.

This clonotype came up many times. CDR3 sequence reads: CASSLGPNNEQFF. In nucleotides, the CDR3 is TGTGCCAGCAGCTTAGGACCGAACAATGAGCAGTTCTTC. This sequence joins TRBV7-7 and TRBJ2-1; D call uncertain. Trimming left V 1 base short and J 5 bases short, with 6 bases between. The CDR3 has 13 residues. The germline V gene encodes CDR1 SSHAT and CDR2 FNYEAQ (reference sequence).

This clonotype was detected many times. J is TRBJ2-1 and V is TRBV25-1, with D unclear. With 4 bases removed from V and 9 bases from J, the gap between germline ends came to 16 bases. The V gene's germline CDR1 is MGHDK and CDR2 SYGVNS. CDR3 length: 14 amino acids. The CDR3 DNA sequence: TGTGCCAGCAGTGTATTAGATAATACGGGTGAGCAGTTCTTC. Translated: CASSVLDNTGEQFF. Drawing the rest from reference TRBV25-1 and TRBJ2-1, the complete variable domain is EADIYQTPRYLVIGTGKKITLECSQTMGHDKMYWYQQDPGMELHLIHYSYGVNSTEKGDLSSESTVSRIRTEHFPLTLESARPSHTSQYLCASSVLDNTGEQFFGPGTRLTVL.

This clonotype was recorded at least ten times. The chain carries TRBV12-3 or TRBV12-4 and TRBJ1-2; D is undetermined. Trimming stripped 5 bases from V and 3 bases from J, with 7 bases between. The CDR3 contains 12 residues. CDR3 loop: CASSGQYYGYTF. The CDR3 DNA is TGTGCCAGCAGTGGCCAGTACTATGGCTACACCTTC.

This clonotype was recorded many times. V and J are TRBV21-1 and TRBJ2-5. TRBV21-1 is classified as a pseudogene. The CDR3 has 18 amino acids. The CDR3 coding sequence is TGTGCCAGCAGCAAACCCGATTTCGGGTATCTCGGTCGAGAGACCCAGTACTTC. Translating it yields CASSKPDFGYLGRETQYF.

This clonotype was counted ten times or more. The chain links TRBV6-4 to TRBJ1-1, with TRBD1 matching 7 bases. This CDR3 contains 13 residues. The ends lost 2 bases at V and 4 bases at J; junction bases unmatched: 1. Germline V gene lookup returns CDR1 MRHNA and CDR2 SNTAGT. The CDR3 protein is CASSDDRVTEAFF. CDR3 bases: TGTGCCAGCAGTGACGACAGGGTCACTGAAGCTTTCTTT.

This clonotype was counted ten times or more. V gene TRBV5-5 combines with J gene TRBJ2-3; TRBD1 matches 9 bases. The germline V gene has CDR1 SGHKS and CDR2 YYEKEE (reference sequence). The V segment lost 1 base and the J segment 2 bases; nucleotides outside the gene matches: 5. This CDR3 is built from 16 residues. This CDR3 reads CASSLTTGGLTDTQYF. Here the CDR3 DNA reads TGTGCCAGCAGCTTGACTACAGGGGGCCTCACAGATACGCAGTATTTT.

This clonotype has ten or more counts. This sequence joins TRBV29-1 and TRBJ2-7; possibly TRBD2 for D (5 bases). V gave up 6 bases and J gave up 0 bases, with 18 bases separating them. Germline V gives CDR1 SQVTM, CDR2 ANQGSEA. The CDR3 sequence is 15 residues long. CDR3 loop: CSVSGERGFSYEQYF. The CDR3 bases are TGCAGCGTCTCCGGGGAACGGGGATTCTCCTACGAGCAGTACTTC.

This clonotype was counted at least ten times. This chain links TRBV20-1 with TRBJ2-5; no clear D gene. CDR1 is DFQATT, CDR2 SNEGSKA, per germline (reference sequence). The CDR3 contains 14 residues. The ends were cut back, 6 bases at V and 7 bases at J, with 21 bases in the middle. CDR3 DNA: TGCAGTGCACCCGTTGTGGCAGCCGTTGGGACCCAGTACTTC. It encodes CSAPVVAAVGTQYF.

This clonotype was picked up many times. The CDR3 DNA reads TGCGCCAGCACAACGGGGGGGCCCTATGAGCAGTTCTTC. Protein sequence: CASTTGGPYEQFF. The V gene is TRBV5-1, the J gene TRBJ2-1; 8 nucleotides match TRBD2. The CDR3 is 13 amino acids. Looked up from germline, CDR1 is SGHRS and CDR2 is YFSETQ. Trimming at V came to 6 bases and at J to 8 bases, leaving 7 bases not matched to a gene.

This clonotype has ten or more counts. The CDR3 loop reads CSATRQGSTGELFF. The CDR3 DNA is TGCAGTGCCACGAGGCAGGGGAGTACCGGGGAGCTGTTTTTT. The J gene is TRBJ2-2, the V gene TRBV20-1; possibly TRBD1 for D (6 bases). The length of the CDR3 is 14 residues. V was clipped by 6 bases and J by 5 bases, with 16 bases between them. Germline lookup yields CDR1 DFQATT and CDR2 SNEGSKA (reference sequence).

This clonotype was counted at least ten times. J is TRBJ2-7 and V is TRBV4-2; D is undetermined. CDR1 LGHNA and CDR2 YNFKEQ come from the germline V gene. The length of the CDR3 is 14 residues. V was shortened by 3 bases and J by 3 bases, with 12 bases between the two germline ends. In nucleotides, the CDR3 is TGTGCCAGCAGCCAGGTCTTAGGGTTCTACGAGCAGTACTTC. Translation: CASSQVLGFYEQYF.

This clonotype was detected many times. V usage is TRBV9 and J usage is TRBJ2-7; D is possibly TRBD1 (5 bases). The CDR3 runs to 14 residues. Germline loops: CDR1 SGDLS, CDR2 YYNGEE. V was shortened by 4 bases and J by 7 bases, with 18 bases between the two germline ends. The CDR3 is CASSLDTVGREQYF. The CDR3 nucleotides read TGTGCCAGCAGCCTGGACACGGTGGGGCGGGAGCAGTACTTC.

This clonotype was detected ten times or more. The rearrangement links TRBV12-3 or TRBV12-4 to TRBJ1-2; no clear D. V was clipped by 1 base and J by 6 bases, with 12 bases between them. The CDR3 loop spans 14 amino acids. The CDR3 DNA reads TGTGCCAGCAGTTTAGAATCTGGGTATGATGGCTACACCTTC. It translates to CASSLESGYDGYTF.

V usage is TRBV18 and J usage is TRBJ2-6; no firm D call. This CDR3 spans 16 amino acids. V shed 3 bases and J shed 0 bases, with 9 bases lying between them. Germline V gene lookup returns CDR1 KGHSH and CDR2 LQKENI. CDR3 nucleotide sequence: TGTGCCAGCTCACCGCAGGACCTCTCTGGGGCCAACGTCCTGACTTTC. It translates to CASSPQDLSGANVLTF. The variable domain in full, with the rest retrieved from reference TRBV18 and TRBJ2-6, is NAGVMQNPRHLVRRRGQEARLRCSPMKGHSHVYWYRQLPEEGLKFMVYLQKENIIDESGMPKERFSAEFPKEGPSILRIQQVVRGDSAAYFCASSPQDLSGANVLTFGAGSRLTVL.

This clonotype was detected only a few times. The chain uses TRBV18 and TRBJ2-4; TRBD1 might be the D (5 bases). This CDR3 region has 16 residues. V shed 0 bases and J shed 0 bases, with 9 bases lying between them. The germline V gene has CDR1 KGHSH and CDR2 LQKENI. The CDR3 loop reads CASSPPTGPAKNIQYF. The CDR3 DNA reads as TGTGCCAGCTCACCACCTACAGGACCAGCCAAAAACATTCAGTACTTC.

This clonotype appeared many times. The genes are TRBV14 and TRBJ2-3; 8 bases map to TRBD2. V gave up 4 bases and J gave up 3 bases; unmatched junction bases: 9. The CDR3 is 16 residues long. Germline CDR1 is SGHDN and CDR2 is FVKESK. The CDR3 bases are TGTGCCAGCAGCCCCCAAATCGGGGGGGGTACAGATACGCAGTATTTT. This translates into CASSPQIGGGTDTQYF.

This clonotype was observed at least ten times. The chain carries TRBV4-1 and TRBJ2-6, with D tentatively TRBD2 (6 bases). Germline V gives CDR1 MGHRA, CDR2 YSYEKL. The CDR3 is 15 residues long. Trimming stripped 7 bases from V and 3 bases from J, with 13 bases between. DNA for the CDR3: TGCGCCAGCACCCATGGGGGGAGTGGGGCCAACGTCCTGACTTTC. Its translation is CASTHGGSGANVLTF.

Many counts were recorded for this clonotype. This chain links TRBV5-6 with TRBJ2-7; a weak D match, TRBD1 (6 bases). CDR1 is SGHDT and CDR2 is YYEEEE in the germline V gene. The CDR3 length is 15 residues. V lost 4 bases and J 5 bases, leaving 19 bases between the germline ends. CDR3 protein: CASSTPQGTLDEQYF. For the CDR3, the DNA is TGTGCCAGCAGCACCCCGCAGGGGACGTTGGACGAGCAGTACTTC.

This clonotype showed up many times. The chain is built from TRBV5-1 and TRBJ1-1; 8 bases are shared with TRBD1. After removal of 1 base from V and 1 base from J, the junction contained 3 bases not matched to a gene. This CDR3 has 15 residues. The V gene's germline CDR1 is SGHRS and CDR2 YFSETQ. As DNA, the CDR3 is TGCGCCAGCAGCTTGTGGGGACAGGAGAACACTGAAGCTTTCTTT. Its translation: CASSLWGQENTEAFF. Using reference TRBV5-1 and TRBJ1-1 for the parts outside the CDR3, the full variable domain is KAGVTQTPRYLIKTRGQQVTLSCSPISGHRSVSWYQQTPGQGLQFLFEYFSETQRNKGNFPGRFSGRQFSNSRSEMNVSTLELGDSALYLCASSLWGQENTEAFFGQGTRLTVV.

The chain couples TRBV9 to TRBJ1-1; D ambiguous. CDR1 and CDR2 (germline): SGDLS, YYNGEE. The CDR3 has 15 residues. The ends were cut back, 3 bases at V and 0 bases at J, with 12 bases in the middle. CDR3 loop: CASSGLTLMNTEAFF. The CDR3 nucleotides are TGTGCCAGCAGCGGATTAACCTTAATGAACACTGAAGCTTTCTTT.

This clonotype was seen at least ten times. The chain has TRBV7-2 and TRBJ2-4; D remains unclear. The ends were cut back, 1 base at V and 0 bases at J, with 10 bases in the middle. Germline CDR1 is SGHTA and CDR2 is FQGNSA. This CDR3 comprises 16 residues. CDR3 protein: CASSLEGGPAKNIQYF. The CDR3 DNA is TGTGCCAGCAGCTTAGAAGGTGGACCAGCCAAAAACATTCAGTACTTC.

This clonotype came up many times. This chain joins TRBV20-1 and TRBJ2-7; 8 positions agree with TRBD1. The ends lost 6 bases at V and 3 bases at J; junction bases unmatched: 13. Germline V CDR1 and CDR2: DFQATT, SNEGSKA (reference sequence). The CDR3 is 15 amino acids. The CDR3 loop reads CSAEKGQATGYEQYF. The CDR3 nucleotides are TGCAGTGCGGAGAAGGGACAGGCGACCGGCTACGAGCAGTACTTC.